This T cell receptor beta chain is from a study of T cells in Graves' hyperthyroidism and ophthalmopathy. General study findings and limits: A model built on 13 V-J features separated ophthalmopathy from stable hyperthyroidism.

In this sample, this clonotype turned up once. Its matching antigen is unknown. An absence of ophthalmopathy progression within 18 months meant stable Graves' hyperthyroidism. Authors of the study amplified TCR beta CDR3 regions from RNA transcripts. HTBI primers were employed in a first-round RT-PCR of the TCR CDR3. TCRdb ran MiXCR on the multiplex PCR reads and lists one entry per CDR3 protein. The data contain about 560,000 distinct CDR3 sequences, over 15% of them singletons. The source is a woman aged 18-29 years with Graves' hyperthyroidism. Sequencing input: blood.

The CDR3 DNA is TGTGCCAGCAGTTACAAATTCTACGAGCAGTACTTC. Translated, it gives CASSYKFYEQYF. This chain uses TRBV6-5 with TRBJ2-7; no reliable D call. The CDR3 is 12 amino acids. The V gene lost 2 bases and the J gene lost 3 bases, with 5 bases spanning the gap. Germline loops: CDR1 MNHEY, CDR2 SVGAGI.